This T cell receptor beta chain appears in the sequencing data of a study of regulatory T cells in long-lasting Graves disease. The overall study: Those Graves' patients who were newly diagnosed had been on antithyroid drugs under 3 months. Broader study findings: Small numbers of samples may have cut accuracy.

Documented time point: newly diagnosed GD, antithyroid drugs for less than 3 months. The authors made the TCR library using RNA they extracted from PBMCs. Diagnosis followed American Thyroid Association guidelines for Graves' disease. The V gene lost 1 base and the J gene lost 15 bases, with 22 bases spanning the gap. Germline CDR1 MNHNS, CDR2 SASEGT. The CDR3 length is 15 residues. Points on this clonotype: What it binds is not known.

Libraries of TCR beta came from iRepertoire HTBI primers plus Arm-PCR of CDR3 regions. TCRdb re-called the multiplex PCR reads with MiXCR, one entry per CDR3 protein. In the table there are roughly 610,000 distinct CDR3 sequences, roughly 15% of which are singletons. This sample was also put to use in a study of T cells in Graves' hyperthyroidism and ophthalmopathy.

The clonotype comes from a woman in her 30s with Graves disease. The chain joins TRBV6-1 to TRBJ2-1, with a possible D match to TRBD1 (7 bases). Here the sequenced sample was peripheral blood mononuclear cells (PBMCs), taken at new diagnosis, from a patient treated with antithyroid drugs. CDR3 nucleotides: TGTGCCAGCAGTGAAGGGGACAGTGGGGGGACGGCGCGGTTCTTC. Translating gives CASSEGDSGGTARFF.